This is a list of T cell receptor beta chains from one sample in a study of T cells after yellow fever vaccination. Each CDR3 protein gets one entry after TCRdb re-called the 5' RACE reads with MiXCR. The profile shows about 340,000 distinct CDR3 sequences, about 12% of them singletons. Source: CD4+ T cells sorted from PBMCs, taken 15 days after the yellow fever booster vaccination. Every receptor here comes from a man between 18 and 35 years old who received the YFV17D yellow fever vaccine. The CDR3 runs from the conserved cysteine through the conserved F or W. D genes are given only for firm matches. Some rows have no size entry. The others give once, few or many, or a class for an expanded clone.

size,V,D,J,DNA,CDR3
few,TRBV5-1,TRBD2,TRBJ2-1,TGCGCCAGCAGCCTGGGACTAGCGGCCAGCTACAATGAGCAGTTCTTC,CASSLGLAASYNEQFF
.,TRBV20-1,TRBD1,TRBJ2-6,TGCAGTGCTAGAGGCAGGGGGCGTGGCTCTGGGGCCAACGTCCTGACTTTC,CSARGRGRGSGANVLTF
many,TRBV24-1,TRBD1,TRBJ2-3,TGTGCCACCAGCATGTCGGGACAGGGACACAGCACAGATACGCAGTATTTT,CATSMSGQGHSTDTQYF
many,TRBV5-6,.,TRBJ1-1,TGTGCCAGCAGCGGGTCGGGGGGGACTGAAGCTTTCTTT,CASSGSGGTEAFF
few,TRBV7-2,TRBD2,TRBJ2-5,TGTGCCAGCAGCTTAGGGAACGGGGGGGAGACCCAGTACTTC,CASSLGNGGETQYF
few,TRBV19,.,TRBJ1-1,TGTGCCAGTAAACCTCTCGGGGGAGACACTGAAGCTTTCTTT,CASKPLGGDTEAFF
many,TRBV28,.,TRBJ2-1,TGTGCCAGCAGTGCCTACAATGAGCAGTTCTTC,CASSAYNEQFF
few,TRBV15,.,TRBJ2-5,TGTGCCACCAGCAGAGACGCGGCTGAGACCCAGTACTTC,CATSRDAAETQYF
.,TRBV6-5,TRBD1,TRBJ1-1,TGTGCCAGCAGTCTTCGACAGGGGGAGGCGAACACTGAAGCTTTCTTT,CASSLRQGEANTEAFF
few,TRBV28,.,TRBJ1-2,TGTGCCAGCAGTCTAGAGAGGGGGATCGATGGCTACACCTTC,CASSLERGIDGYTF
.,TRBV3-1,.,TRBJ1-3,TGTGCCAGCTGGGGGACCGACTCTGGAAACACCATATATTTT,CASWGTDSGNTIYF
.,TRBV24-1,TRBD1,TRBJ2-3,TGTGCCACCAGTCGGACAGGGGGCCAAGATACGCAGTATTTT,CATSRTGGQDTQYF
.,TRBV7-3,TRBD2,TRBJ2-1,TGTGCCAGCAGCCAACCCGACGGTGTAGCGGGGGGATCAACCTACAATGAGCAGTTCTTC,CASSQPDGVAGGSTYNEQFF
.,TRBV9,TRBD2,TRBJ2-5,TGTGCCAGCAGCGCGGGACTAGCCTTACAGACCCAGTACTTC,CASSAGLALQTQYF
.,TRBV5-1,TRBD1,TRBJ2-4,TGCGCCAGCAGCATGGGGACAGGGGGAAACATTCAGTACTTC,CASSMGTGGNIQYF
many,TRBV11-2,TRBD1,TRBJ2-2,TGTGCCAGCAGCCTGTCTCCGGGGACAGTCGGAACCGGGGAGCTGTTTTTT,CASSLSPGTVGTGELFF
.,TRBV20-1,.,TRBJ1-2,TGCAGTGCTACCCTCCCAGGGGACTATGGCTACACCTTC,CSATLPGDYGYTF
.,TRBV30,.,TRBJ1-5,TGTGCCTGGAGTGTTGGAACCTATAATCAGCCCCAGCATTTT,CAWSVGTYNQPQHF
.,TRBV5-1,TRBD2,TRBJ2-1,TGCGCCACTTCTAGCGGGGACTCGTACAATGAGCAGTTCTTC,CATSSGDSYNEQFF
.,TRBV5-1,TRBD2,TRBJ2-3,TGCGCCAGCAGCCCTAGCGGGATCCGAGCAGATACGCAGTATTTT,CASSPSGIRADTQYF
many,TRBV11-2,.,TRBJ2-3,TGTGCCAGCAGCTACGGACCACTGCGGGATACGCAGTATTTT,CASSYGPLRDTQYF
few,TRBV6-6,.,TRBJ1-1,TGTGCCAGCAGTTACTCGGAGGGTTGGACTGAAGCTTTCTTT,CASSYSEGWTEAFF
few,TRBV4-2,.,TRBJ2-2,TGTGCCAGCAGCCAAGGACGGGGTCCCGGGGAGCTGTTTTTT,CASSQGRGPGELFF
few,TRBV28,TRBD1,TRBJ1-5,TGTGCCAGCAGTCCGGACAGGGCGGGCCGGACTTATAGCAATCAGCCCCAGCATTTT,CASSPDRAGRTYSNQPQHF
many,TRBV29-1,.,TRBJ1-2,TGCAGCGCCAGCTTGGGGAATAACTATGGCTACACCTTC,CSASLGNNYGYTF
.,TRBV7-9,.,TRBJ2-3,TGTGCCAGCAGCTTTGTCCTTGAGATTAGCACAGATACGCAGTATTTT,CASSFVLEISTDTQYF
few,TRBV4-3,TRBD2,TRBJ2-1,TGCGCCAGCAGCCAAGGACTAGCGGGGGGCTACAATGAGCAGTTCTTC,CASSQGLAGGYNEQFF
few,TRBV14,.,TRBJ1-2,TGTGCCAGCAGCCAAGAGCCCGGACGCCCGGGGGAATATGGCTACACCTTC,CASSQEPGRPGEYGYTF
.,TRBV6-5,.,TRBJ2-5,TGTGCCAGCAGTTATCGGGGGCCGGTTTGGGAGACCCAGTACTTC,CASSYRGPVWETQYF
few,TRBV20-1,.,TRBJ2-2,TGCAGTGCTAGAGTTCAAGGGTCCGGGGAGCTGTTTTTT,CSARVQGSGELFF
.,TRBV7-8,.,TRBJ1-1,TGTGCCAGCAGCTTTAGGGACGGGAACACTGAAGCTTTCTTT,CASSFRDGNTEAFF
few,TRBV5-1,.,TRBJ2-2,TGCGCCAGCAGCTTGGATCTGGGTAACACCGGGGAGCTGTTTTTT,CASSLDLGNTGELFF
few,TRBV30,.,TRBJ2-7,TGTGCCTGGAGTGTTCGCAGCGAGCAGTACTTC,CAWSVRSEQYF
few,TRBV6-5,.,TRBJ1-2,TGTGCCAGCAGTGTAGGTGGCGCTGGGGGCTACACCTTC,CASSVGGAGGYTF
few,TRBV6-6,.,TRBJ2-7,TGTGCCAGCACTTTAAGCCGAACCTACGAGCAGTACTTC,CASTLSRTYEQYF
.,TRBV2,.,TRBJ2-3,TGTGCCAGCAGTCGAGGCGGCGGCACAGATACGCAGTATTTT,CASSRGGGTDTQYF
few,TRBV9,.,TRBJ2-2,TGTGCCAGCAGCAGCCCCGGGGAGCTGTTTTTT,CASSSPGELFF
few,TRBV20-1,TRBD2,TRBJ2-1,TGCAGTGCTCCCCCCGGGACTAGCGGGATCCACAATGAGCAGTTCTTC,CSAPPGTSGIHNEQFF
many,TRBV6-6,.,TRBJ1-1,TGTGCCAGCAGTTACTCGATGGCAGGGCTGGATGCTTTCTTT,CASSYSMAGLDAFF
.,TRBV5-1,.,TRBJ2-2,TGCGCCAGCAGCCCCAGGGTGGGCACCGGGGAGCTGTTTTTT,CASSPRVGTGELFF
.,TRBV18,.,TRBJ2-1,TGTGCCAGCTCGACGGGACAACTGAATGAGCAGTTCTTC,CASSTGQLNEQFF
few,TRBV20-1,.,TRBJ2-3,TGCAGTGCTAGAGCACCGGCCCTTGGGGATACGCAGTATTTT,CSARAPALGDTQYF
many,TRBV24-1,TRBD1,TRBJ2-5,TGTGCCACCAGTGACCATCCAGCGACAGGGCGTGATCAAGAGACCCAGTACTTC,CATSDHPATGRDQETQYF
many,TRBV5-1,.,TRBJ2-7,TGCGCCAGCAGCGGTCCCCCCGGCGGCTCCTACGAGCAGTACTTC,CASSGPPGGSYEQYF
few,TRBV19,TRBD2,TRBJ2-1,TGTGCCAGTAGTTCCCGGGGGAGCGGGGGGTCCTACAATGAGCAGTTCTTC,CASSSRGSGGSYNEQFF
.,TRBV5-8,.,TRBJ1-1,TGTGCCAGCAGCTTGCAGGGGTCGGTGAACACTGAAGCTTTCTTT,CASSLQGSVNTEAFF